The 13 T cell receptor beta chains presented below share a single source sample, sequenced in a study of T cells after yellow fever vaccination. Each CDR3 protein is one row after TCRdb ran MiXCR on the 5' RACE reads. Of around 310,000 distinct CDR3 sequences listed, 4% were seen once; the top ten hold 24%. Sequencing was performed on PBMCs, taken 5 days after the yellow fever booster vaccination. The receptor source for this set is a man in his late teens or twenties who received the YFV17D yellow fever vaccine.

This clonotype was seen many times. V is TRBV7-8 and J is TRBJ1-4, with D possibly matching TRBD1 (5 bases). The CDR3 runs to 18 residues. Germline lookup yields CDR1 SGHVS and CDR2 FQNEAQ. V was clipped by 4 bases and J by 11 bases, with 29 bases between them. CDR3 loop: CASSSSPGGPRARGKLFF. The CDR3 DNA reads TGTGCCAGCAGCTCCTCCCCGGGCGGGCCCAGGGCGCGAGGGAAACTGTTTTTT.

This clonotype occurred many times. The chain recombines TRBV7-2 with TRBJ2-3; D not resolved. The CDR3 covers 15 residues. The V and J ends lost 2 bases and 2 bases respectively, with 11 bases between them. Germline loops: CDR1 SGHTA, CDR2 FQGNSA. CDR3 sequence reads: CASSLNLVNTDTQYF. In DNA form, the CDR3 reads TGTGCCAGCAGCTTAAATTTGGTCAACACAGATACGCAGTATTTT.

This clonotype has only a few counts. V is TRBV5-1 and J is TRBJ1-1; no definite D call. The ends were cut back, 0 bases at V and 7 bases at J, with 13 bases in the middle. Per germline, CDR1 SGHRS and CDR2 YFSETQ. This CDR3 spans 14 amino acids. The CDR3 region is CASSLEVIGNEAFF. CDR3 coding DNA: TGCGCCAGCAGCTTGGAGGTGATAGGGAATGAAGCTTTCTTT.

This chain connects TRBV4-2 to TRBJ2-3; weak D call: TRBD2 (6 bases). V was shortened by 8 bases and J by 5 bases, with 14 bases between the two germline ends. Germline V gives CDR1 LGHNA, CDR2 YNFKEQ. This CDR3 has 13 residues. CDR3 DNA: TGTGCCAGCCGGGGGAAACTAAGAGATACGCAGTATTTT. Translation: CASRGKLRDTQYF.

The rearrangement joins TRBV7-3 to TRBJ2-1; D not certain. The CDR3 runs 14 residues. Germline V gene lookup returns CDR1 SGHTA and CDR2 FQGTGA. V lost 4 bases and J 5 bases, leaving 12 bases between the germline ends. The CDR3 is CASSSSGTDNEQFF. As DNA, the CDR3 is TGTGCCAGCAGCTCAAGTGGAACCGACAATGAGCAGTTCTTC.

This clonotype was detected many times. The rearrangement links TRBV5-1 to TRBJ1-1, with a weak D call TRBD1 (6 bases). Germline V lookup: CDR1 SGHRS, CDR2 YFSETQ. Trimming pared 4 bases from V and 4 bases from J, leaving 17 bases between. The CDR3 has 15 residues. The CDR3 protein is CASSLLGAVGTEAFF. DNA of the CDR3: TGCGCCAGCAGCCTTCTGGGGGCCGTCGGCACTGAAGCTTTCTTT.

The chain carries TRBV29-1 and TRBJ2-7, with TRBD1 matching over 7 bases. The CDR3 runs to 12 residues. Germline lookup yields CDR1 SQVTM and CDR2 ANQGSEA. V lost 6 bases to trimming and J lost 4 bases; unmatched junction nucleotides: 6. CDR3 sequence (DNA): TGCAGCGTACAGGGGCGCGGGTACGAGCAGTACTTC. Translated, it gives CSVQGRGYEQYF.

This chain joins TRBV13 and TRBJ1-2, with TRBD1 matching over 7 bases. V gave up 5 bases and J gave up 6 bases; unmatched junction bases: 6. Germline V gene lookup returns CDR1 PRHDT and CDR2 FYEKMQ (reference sequence). The CDR3 covers 13 residues. The CDR3 region has the DNA TGTGCCAGCAGCAGCAGGGGGGCGGATGGCTACACCTTC. Protein sequence: CASSSRGADGYTF.

This clonotype has a handful of counts. V gene TRBV2 combines with J gene TRBJ1-6, with D hard to call. Per germline, CDR1 SNHLY and CDR2 FYNNEI. This CDR3 has 13 amino acids. V was trimmed by 9 bases and J by 4 bases, leaving 10 bases between them. CDR3: CARTTRYNSPLHF. The CDR3 nucleotides are TGTGCCAGAACTACACGATATAATTCACCCCTCCACTTT.

In regard to this clonotype: Compared with germline, one end of the junction differs, possibly owing to a read error. The V and J genes are TRBV3-1 and TRBJ2-7; 8 nucleotides line up with TRBD1. The CDR3 spans 15 residues. CDR1 is LGHDT and CDR2 is YNNKEL in the germline V gene (reference sequence). CDR3 residues: CASSQGISNGQGPIF. The CDR3 DNA reads as TGTGCCAGCAGCCAAGGTATCTCGAACGGACAGGGACCCATCTTC.

This clonotype was detected a few times. The rearrangement uses TRBV12-3 or TRBV12-4 and TRBJ2-1, with D possibly being TRBD1 or TRBD2 (5 bases each). The germline V and J ends were trimmed by 1 base and 8 bases, with 12 bases remaining between them. The CDR3 runs 14 residues. For the CDR3, the DNA is TGTGCCAGCAGTTTAGGACTAATACAGGATGAGCAGTTCTTC. Amino acid sequence: CASSLGLIQDEQFF.

The V gene is TRBV4-1, the J gene TRBJ2-1; D perhaps matches TRBD1 (6 bases). CDR1 and CDR2 from the germline V gene are MGHRA and YSYEKL. V was pared by 0 bases and J by 5 bases, with 20 bases between. The CDR3 consists of 18 residues. The CDR3 DNA reads TGCGCCAGCAGCCAAGACTTTGCCGTTCGGACAGCACACAATGAGCAGTTCTTC. It specifies CASSQDFAVRTAHNEQFF.

J is TRBJ2-3 and V is TRBV15; 10 bases align to TRBD1. Trimming took 3 bases from V and 3 from J; bases not matched to a gene: 3. Germline CDR1 is LNHNV and CDR2 is YYDKDF (reference sequence). The CDR3 is made up of 15 amino acids. CDR3 nucleotide sequence: TGTGCCACCAGCAGGGGACAGGGGACAACAGATACGCAGTATTTT. This gives the protein CATSRGQGTTDTQYF.